This T cell receptor beta chain was sequenced during a study of T cell changes during pregnancy in multiple sclerosis. Germline V gene sequence: CDR1 SNHLY, CDR2 FYNNEI. The CDR3 extends over 14 amino acids. V was clipped by 4 bases and J by 3 bases; unmatched bases: 4. Clones were sequenced by immunoSEQ multiplex PCR, and TCRdb holds only the in-frame ones, with some missing. The table shows about 75,000 clones, with 94% occurring only once. This sample comprised CD4+ T cells from peripheral blood mononuclear cells, obtained after pregnancy. V usage is TRBV2 and J usage is TRBJ1-2; TRBD1 aligns across 8 bases. The sequence was collected from a female donor with multiple sclerosis, enrolled in a pregnancy study. CDR3: CASSGDRGDYGYTF. CDR3 bases: TGTGCCAGCAGTGGAGACAGGGGAGACTATGGCTACACCTTC.